The TCR beta chain under discussion was sequenced for a study of blood T cell repertoires in COVID-19. The data were produced by immunoSEQ multiplex PCR, yet TCRdb's version contains in-frame clones alone and is incomplete. The table shows just under 80,000 clones, with roughly 78% occurring only once. V was clipped by 1 base and J by 2 bases; unmatched bases: 6. The CDR3 runs to 18 residues. Germline V gives CDR1 SGHNT, CDR2 YENEEA. The source is a woman in her 70s with acute or convalescent COVID-19. This chain connects TRBV11-3 to TRBJ2-1, with 12 bases lining up with TRBD2. What was sequenced was peripheral blood. CDR3 region: CASSLGTSGASPYNEQFF. In DNA form, the CDR3 reads TGTGCCAGCAGCTTAGGGACTAGCGGGGCATCTCCCTACAATGAGCAGTTCTTC.